The text below deals with one T cell receptor beta chain. The antigen is undetermined. Primers: 60 Vbeta forward and 13 Jbeta reverse. Sequencing was performed with immunoSEQ multiplex PCR; in TCRdb, only in-frame clones are kept and a portion is missing. The table records under 250,000 clones, 79% of them present only once. This record comes from a study of cytomegalovirus exposure and HLA in healthy donors. Whole-study findings and limits: Most subjects' HLA-A and HLA-B alleles were reportedly predicted from TCR beta sequences.

V lost 5 bases to trimming and J lost 6 bases, with 20 bases between them. The CDR3 extends over 16 amino acids. The germline V gene has CDR1 SEHNR and CDR2 FQNEAQ (reference sequence). The chain recombines TRBV7-9 with TRBJ2-4; D may be TRBD2 (7 bases). Sequencing was performed on PBMCs. The clonotype originates from a woman aged 25 to 39 in good health and CMV-seropositive. The CDR3 nucleotides read TGTGCCAGCAGCCCTGTGGGTAGGGGGGGAGGAAACATTCAGTACTTC. Encoded protein: CASSPVGRGGGNIQYF.